Following are 17 T cell receptor beta chains from one sample sequenced in a study of T cell responses to AZD1222 COVID-19 vaccine. The data were produced by immunoSEQ multiplex PCR, yet TCRdb's version contains in-frame clones alone and is incomplete. The profile shows roughly 170,000 clones, around 94% of them singletons. Sequencing used peripheral blood, obtained 28 days after the second AZD1222 dose. The source of these receptors is an adult who received the AZD1222 COVID-19 vaccine.

The rearrangement links TRBV5-1 to TRBJ2-5; D uncertain. The CDR3 consists of 15 residues. Germline loops: CDR1 SGHRS, CDR2 YFSETQ. Trimming stripped 1 base from V and 1 base from J, with 11 bases between. For the CDR3, the DNA is TGCGCCAGCAGCTTGTGGGCGCCTTTCCAAGAGACCCAGTACTTC. Translation: CASSLWAPFQETQYF.

The J gene is TRBJ2-4, the V gene TRBV27; no definite D call. Deletions cut 6 bases from V and 4 bases from J, with 19 bases between. Germline V gene data show CDR1 as MNHEY and CDR2 as SMNVEV (reference sequence). The CDR3 sequence is 16 residues long. In nucleotides, the CDR3 is TGTGCCAGCAGCGGGCCCGGTCTAACTGGGAAAAACATTCAGTACTTC. It is translated as CASSGPGLTGKNIQYF.

This chain uses TRBV6-1 with TRBJ2-5; D may be TRBD1 (6 bases). The V end lost 1 base, the J end lost 0 bases, and 9 bases lay between the germline ends. Germline loops: CDR1 MNHNS, CDR2 SASEGT. The CDR3 runs 15 residues. In nucleotides, the CDR3 is TGTGCCAGCAGTGAAGTAAGGGGGAACCAAGAGACCCAGTACTTC. As protein: CASSEVRGNQETQYF.

This chain uses TRBV7-6 with TRBJ2-2, with D hard to call. Trimming removed 4 bases from V and 6 bases from J, with 21 bases in between. Germline V gene lookup returns CDR1 SGHVS and CDR2 FNYEAQ. The CDR3 is 17 residues long. CDR3 in amino acids: CASSSRSGLLRAGELFF. CDR3 in DNA: TGTGCCAGCAGCTCCCGTAGTGGGCTTTTAAGGGCCGGGGAGCTGTTTTTT.

J is TRBJ2-6 and V is TRBV24-1; D is ambiguous. The CDR3 length is 15 residues. CDR1 is KGHDR and CDR2 is SFDVKD in the germline V gene. V was shortened by 6 bases and J by 0 bases, with 8 bases between the two germline ends. The DNA for the CDR3 is TGTGCCACCAGTCCACCCAACTCTGGGGCCAACGTCCTGACTTTC. Translating gives CATSPPNSGANVLTF.

The chain has TRBV7-9 and TRBJ2-7; 10 nucleotides line up with TRBD2. Germline CDR1 is SEHNR and CDR2 is FQNEAQ (reference sequence). The CDR3 covers 16 residues. V lost 1 base, J lost 5 bases, and 8 bases stayed unmatched. The CDR3 region is CASSLVFASGSNEQYF. CDR3 nucleotides: TGTGCCAGCAGCTTAGTTTTCGCTAGCGGGAGCAACGAGCAGTACTTC. The variable domain in full, with the rest retrieved from reference TRBV7-9 and TRBJ2-7, is DTGVSQNPRHKITKRGQNVTFRCDPISEHNRLYWYRQTLGQGPEFLTYFQNEAQLEKSRLLSDRFSAERPKGSFSTLEIQRTEQGDSAMYLCASSLVFASGSNEQYFGPGTRLTVT.

The rearrangement uses TRBV7-9 and TRBJ1-5, with a weak D call TRBD1 (6 bases). This CDR3 contains 15 residues. CDR1 and CDR2 from the germline V gene are SEHNR and FQNEAQ (reference sequence). Trimming left V 4 bases short and J 0 bases short, with 10 bases between. This chain's CDR3 is CASSSGTLSNQPQHF. CDR3 nucleotide sequence: TGTGCCAGCAGCTCCGGGACACTTAGCAATCAGCCCCAGCATTTT.

This rearrangement joins TRBV9 to TRBJ1-4; D gene ambiguous. The V end was cut by 7 bases, the J end by 8 bases, with 9 bases between. This CDR3 is 11 amino acids long. CDR1 is SGDLS and CDR2 is YYNGEE in the germline V gene. The CDR3, as DNA: TGTGCCAGCGGGGATAGAGAAAAACTGTTTTTT. It translates to CASGDREKLFF.

The V and J genes are TRBV5-5 and TRBJ2-3; D gene ambiguous. V lost 0 bases and J 0 bases, leaving 2 bases between the germline ends. The CDR3 sequence is 13 residues long. Germline V gene data show CDR1 as SGHKS and CDR2 as YYEKEE (reference sequence). In nucleotides, the CDR3 is TGTGCCAGCAGCTTGGGGAGCACAGATACGCAGTATTTT. It encodes CASSLGSTDTQYF.

The CDR3: CASSYSEGTGGRGYTF. The DNA for the CDR3 is TGTGCCAGCAGTTACTCAGAGGGGACAGGGGGACGAGGCTACACCTTC. V and J are TRBV6-6 and TRBJ1-2, with 11 bases that match TRBD1. The CDR3 is 16 residues long. Germline V gene sequence: CDR1 MNHNY, CDR2 SVGAGI (reference sequence). V lost 0 bases, J lost 8 bases, and 8 bases stayed unmatched.

The rearrangement links TRBV6-6 to TRBJ1-2, with D maybe TRBD1 (6 bases). CDR3 length equals 15 residues. V was clipped by 7 bases and J by 7 bases, with 22 bases between them. Per germline, CDR1 MNHNY and CDR2 SVGAGI (reference sequence). CDR3 sequence reads: CASNYKTGAWRGYTF. The CDR3 DNA is TGTGCCAGCAACTATAAAACGGGGGCCTGGCGTGGCTACACCTTC.

The genes are TRBV7-9 and TRBJ2-7, with 10 bases matching TRBD2. The CDR3 runs 15 residues. The V segment lost 1 base and the J segment 3 bases; nucleotides outside the gene matches: 3. The germline V gene encodes CDR1 SEHNR and CDR2 FQNEAQ (reference sequence). CDR3 coding DNA: TGTGCCAGCAGCTTAGTACTAGCGGGAAACTACGAGCAGTACTTC. This translates into CASSLVLAGNYEQYF.

The J gene is TRBJ2-3, the V gene TRBV30, with D perhaps matching TRBD2 (6 bases). This CDR3 is 13 amino acids long. Trimming took 5 bases from V and 4 from J, leaving 13 bases between them. The germline gives CDR1 GTSNPN, CDR2 SVGIG (reference sequence). The CDR3 nucleotides read TGTGCCTGGGACGGGAGTAGCGCAGATACGCAGTATTTT. It is translated as CAWDGSSADTQYF.

This chain uses TRBV2 with TRBJ2-6, with D unclear. This CDR3 has 17 residues. The germline V gene has CDR1 SNHLY and CDR2 FYNNEI. V lost 6 bases and J lost 4, with 19 bases in between. The CDR3 region has the DNA TGTGCCAGCAGATACAGCTTCTTCACTTCAGGGGCCAACGTCCTGACTTTC. Protein: CASRYSFFTSGANVLTF. The whole variable domain, filled in from reference TRBV2 and TRBJ2-6, reads EPEVTQTPSHQVTQMGQEVILRCVPISNHLYFYWYRQILGQKVEFLVSFYNNEISEKSEIFDDQFSVERPDGSNFTLKIRSTKLEDSAMYFCASRYSFFTSGANVLTFGAGSRLTVL.

The chain links TRBV4-3 to TRBJ1-1; a possible D gene is TRBD1 (6 bases). The V and J ends lost 4 bases and 1 base respectively, with 13 bases between them. The CDR3 has 15 residues. Germline assignment: CDR1 LGHNA and CDR2 YSLEER. CDR3 sequence: CASSRITGTNTEAFF. The CDR3 DNA is TGCGCCAGCAGCCGCATCACAGGGACGAACACTGAAGCTTTCTTT.

The chain recombines TRBV6-5 with TRBJ1-1; TRBD1 matches at 9 bases. Germline V lookup: CDR1 MNHEY, CDR2 SVGAGI. V lost 6 bases, J lost 3 bases, and 5 bases stayed unmatched. The CDR3 loop spans 14 amino acids. The CDR3 nucleotides are TGTGCCAGCAGCGGGACAGGGCTATACACTGAAGCTTTCTTT. Encoded protein: CASSGTGLYTEAFF.

The rearrangement uses TRBV5-1 and TRBJ1-4; the match to TRBD1 covers 10 bases. V lost 7 bases to trimming and J lost 6 bases; unmatched junction nucleotides: 6. Germline CDR1 SGHRS, CDR2 YFSETQ. The CDR3 runs 14 residues. The CDR3 nucleotides are TGCGCCAGCGGACAGGGGGATGGAGATGAAAAACTGTTTTTT. Protein sequence: CASGQGDGDEKLFF.